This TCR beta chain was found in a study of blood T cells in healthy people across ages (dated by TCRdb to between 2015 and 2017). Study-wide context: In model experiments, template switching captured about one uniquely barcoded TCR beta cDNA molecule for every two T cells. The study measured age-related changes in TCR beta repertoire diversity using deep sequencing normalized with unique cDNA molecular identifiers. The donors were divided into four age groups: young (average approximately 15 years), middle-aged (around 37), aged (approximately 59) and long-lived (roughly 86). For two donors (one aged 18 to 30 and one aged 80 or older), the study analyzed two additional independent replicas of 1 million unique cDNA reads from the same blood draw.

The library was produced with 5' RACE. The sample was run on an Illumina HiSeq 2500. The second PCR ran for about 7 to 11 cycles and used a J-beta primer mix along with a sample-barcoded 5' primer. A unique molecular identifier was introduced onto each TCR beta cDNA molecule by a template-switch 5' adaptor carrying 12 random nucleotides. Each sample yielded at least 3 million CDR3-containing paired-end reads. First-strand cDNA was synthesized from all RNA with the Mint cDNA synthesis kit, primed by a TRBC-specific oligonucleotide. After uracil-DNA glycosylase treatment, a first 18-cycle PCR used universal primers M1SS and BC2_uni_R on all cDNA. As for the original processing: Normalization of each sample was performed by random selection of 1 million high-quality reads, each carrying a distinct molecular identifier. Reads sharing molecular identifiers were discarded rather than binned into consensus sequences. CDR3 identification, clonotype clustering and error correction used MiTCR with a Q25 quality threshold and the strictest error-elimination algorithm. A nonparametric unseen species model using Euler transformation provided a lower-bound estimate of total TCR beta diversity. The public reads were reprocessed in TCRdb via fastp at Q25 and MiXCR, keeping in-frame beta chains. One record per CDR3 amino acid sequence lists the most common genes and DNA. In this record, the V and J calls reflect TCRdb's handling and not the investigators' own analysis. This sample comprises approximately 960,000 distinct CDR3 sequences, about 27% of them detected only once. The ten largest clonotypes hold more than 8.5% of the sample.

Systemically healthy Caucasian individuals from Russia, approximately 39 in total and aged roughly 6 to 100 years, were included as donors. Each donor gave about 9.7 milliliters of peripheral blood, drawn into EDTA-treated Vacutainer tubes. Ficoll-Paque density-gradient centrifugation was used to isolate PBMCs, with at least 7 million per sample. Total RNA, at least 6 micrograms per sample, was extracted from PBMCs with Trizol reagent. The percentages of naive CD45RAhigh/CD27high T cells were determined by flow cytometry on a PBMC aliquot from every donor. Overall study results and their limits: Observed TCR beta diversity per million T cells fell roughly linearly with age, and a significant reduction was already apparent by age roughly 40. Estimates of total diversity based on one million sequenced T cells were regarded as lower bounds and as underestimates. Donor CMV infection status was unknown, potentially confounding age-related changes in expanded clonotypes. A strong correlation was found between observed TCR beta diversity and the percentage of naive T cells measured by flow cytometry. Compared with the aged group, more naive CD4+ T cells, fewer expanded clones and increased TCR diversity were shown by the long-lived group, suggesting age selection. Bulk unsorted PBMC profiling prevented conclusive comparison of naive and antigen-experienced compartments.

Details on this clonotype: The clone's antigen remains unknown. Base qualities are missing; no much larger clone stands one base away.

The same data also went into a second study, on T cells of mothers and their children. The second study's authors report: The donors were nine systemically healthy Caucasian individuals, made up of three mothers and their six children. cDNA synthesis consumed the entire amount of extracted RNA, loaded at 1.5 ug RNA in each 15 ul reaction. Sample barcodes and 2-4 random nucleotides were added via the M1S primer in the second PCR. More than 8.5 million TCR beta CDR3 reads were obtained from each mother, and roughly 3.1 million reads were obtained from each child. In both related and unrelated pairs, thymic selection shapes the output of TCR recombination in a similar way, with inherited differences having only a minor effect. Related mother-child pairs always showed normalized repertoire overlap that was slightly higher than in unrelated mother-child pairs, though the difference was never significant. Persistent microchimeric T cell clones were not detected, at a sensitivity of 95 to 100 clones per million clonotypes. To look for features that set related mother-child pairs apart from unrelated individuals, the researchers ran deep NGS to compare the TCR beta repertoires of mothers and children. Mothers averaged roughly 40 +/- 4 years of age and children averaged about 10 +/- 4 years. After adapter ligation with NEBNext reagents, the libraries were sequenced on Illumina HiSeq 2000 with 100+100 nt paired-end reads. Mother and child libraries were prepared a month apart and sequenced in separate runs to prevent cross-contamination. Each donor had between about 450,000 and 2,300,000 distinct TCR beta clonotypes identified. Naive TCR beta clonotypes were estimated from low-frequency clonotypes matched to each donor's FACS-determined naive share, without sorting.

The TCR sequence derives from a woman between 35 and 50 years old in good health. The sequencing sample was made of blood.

This receptor carries the CDR3 CASKSRGRAYNEQYF. Read as DNA, the sequence is TGTGCCAGCAAGTCGAGGGGCCGAGCCTACAATGAGCAGTACTTC. The sequence is built from TRBV28 and TRBJ2-1; the D gene is perhaps TRBD1 or TRBD2, each of them matching over 5 bases. The end of the DNA aligns better with TRBJ2-7, so the J call may be wrong. The CDR3 starts with the cysteine, ends with the phenylalanine, and has 15 residues. The kept DNA is CDR3 alone, 45 bases in frame from the first base. The germline V gene gives CDR1 as MDHEN and CDR2 as SYDVKM.